The 21 T cell receptor beta chains below were found in one sample sequenced in a study of blood T cell repertoires in COVID-19. Repertoires were generated with immunoSEQ multiplex PCR, while TCRdb's copy carries only in-frame clones and drops some. Among 70,000 or so clones listed, approximately 90% were seen once. Sequencing was done on a sample of peripheral blood. The receptor source for this set is a human donor in a cohort sampled during active COVID-19.

The V and J genes are TRBV21-1 and TRBJ1-5; the table's D call TRBD1 went unverified against the DNA. TRBV21-1 is described as a pseudogene. This CDR3 is built from 18 residues. The CDR3, as DNA: TGTGCCAGCAGCAAAGGTGGGGACAGTTTTAGGGGCAATCAGCCCCAGCATTTT. It codes for CASSKGGDSFRGNQPQHF.

The chain has TRBV13 and TRBJ2-7; the match to TRBD1 covers 8 bases. After removal of 3 bases from V and 5 bases from J, the junction contained 3 bases not matched to a gene. This CDR3 is 13 amino acids long. Germline lookup yields CDR1 PRHDT and CDR2 FYEKMQ (reference sequence). The CDR3: CASSFQDRDEQYF. The DNA of the CDR3 is TGTGCCAGCAGCTTCCAGGACAGGGACGAGCAGTACTTC.

The genes are TRBV19 and TRBJ2-7; 8 positions agree with TRBD1. The CDR3 loop spans 17 amino acids. The V segment lost 3 bases and the J segment 2 bases; nucleotides outside the gene matches: 12. The germline gives CDR1 LNHDA, CDR2 SQIVND (reference sequence). CDR3 region: CASSISGVRTGTYEQYF. CDR3 nucleotide sequence: TGTGCCAGTAGTATTTCAGGCGTACGGACAGGGACCTACGAGCAGTACTTC.

The count of this clone is one. The CDR3 sequence: CASIGQTGNNQPQHF. The CDR3 DNA reads TGTGCCAGCATTGGTCAGACAGGGAACAATCAGCCCCAGCATTTT. This rearrangement joins TRBV21-1 to TRBJ1-5; the table assigns TRBD1, which was not confirmed against the DNA. TRBV21-1 is a pseudogene segment. This CDR3 has 15 amino acids.

CDR3 sequence: CASSLGYAGGGEQYF. In DNA, the CDR3 is TGCGCCAGCAGCTTGGGTTACGCAGGGGGCGGGGAGCAGTACTTC. The chain joins TRBV5-1 to TRBJ2-7; TRBD1 matches 8 bases. V shed 0 bases, J shed 7 bases, and the junction held 9 bases outside the gene matches. The CDR3 runs to 15 residues. Germline CDR1 and CDR2: SGHRS and YFSETQ.

The chain has TRBV5-4 and TRBJ1-2; D may be TRBD1 (6 bases). Trimming shortened V by 4 bases and J by 5 bases, and 30 bases separated the two germline ends. This CDR3 comprises 19 residues. CDR1 SGHNT and CDR2 YYREEE come from the germline V gene (reference sequence). CDR3 in amino acids: CASSPAPIAGTNSPYGYTF. DNA for the CDR3: TGTGCCAGCAGCCCTGCGCCTATAGCCGGGACAAATTCTCCTTATGGCTACACCTTC.

This clone was recorded only once. This chain links TRBV5-6 with TRBJ2-7, with a weak D call TRBD1 (5 bases). The V end lost 0 bases, the J end lost 7 bases, and 11 bases lay between the germline ends. The CDR3 extends over 13 amino acids. Germline CDR1 is SGHDT and CDR2 is YYEEEE. Here the CDR3 reads CASSLVEGVEQYF. The CDR3 DNA reads TGTGCCAGCAGCTTGGTCGAAGGGGTAGAGCAGTACTTC.

The J gene is TRBJ1-2, the V gene TRBV29-1; 10 nucleotides align to TRBD1. Germline loops: CDR1 SQVTM, CDR2 ANQGSEA. Trimming took 6 bases from V and 7 from J; bases not matched to a gene: 5. The CDR3 is 12 residues long. Here the CDR3 reads CSVDRTGGGYTF. As DNA, the CDR3 is TGCAGCGTGGACCGGACAGGGGGTGGCTACACCTTC. Full variable domain (rest looked up from reference TRBV29-1 and TRBJ1-2): SAVISQKPSRDICQRGTSLTIQCQVDSQVTMMFWYRQQPGQSLTLIATANQGSEATYESGFVIDKFPISRPNLTFSTLTVSNMSPEDSSIYLCSVDRTGGGYTFGSGTRLTVV.

This chain links TRBV7-9 with TRBJ2-7, with 8 bases identical to TRBD1. Trimming cost V 4 bases and J 6 bases; bases outside gene matches: 11. Germline CDR1 is SEHNR and CDR2 is FQNEAQ (reference sequence). The CDR3 has 15 amino acids. CDR3 in amino acids: CASSYGGRGPSEQYF. The CDR3 DNA follows: TGTGCCAGCAGCTATGGGGGCAGGGGGCCTTCCGAGCAGTACTTC.

This rearrangement joins TRBV5-5 to TRBJ2-7; D remains unclear. V was clipped by 1 base and J by 2 bases, with 13 bases between them. Germline V gene sequence: CDR1 SGHKS, CDR2 YYEKEE (reference sequence). The CDR3 consists of 15 residues. Here the CDR3 DNA reads TGTGCCAGCAGCTTGTCGCCAGTTACAACCTACGAGCAGTACTTC. The encoded protein is CASSLSPVTTYEQYF.

The J gene is TRBJ2-1, the V gene TRBV13; tentative D call: TRBD2 (7 bases). The CDR3 sequence is 16 residues long. Trimming removed 5 bases from V and 4 bases from J, with 18 bases in between. Germline V gene lookup returns CDR1 PRHDT and CDR2 FYEKMQ (reference sequence). For the CDR3, the DNA is TGTGCCAGCAGCCCACCAGGGCGGGGGCCTTACAATGAGCAGTTCTTC. Its protein product is CASSPPGRGPYNEQFF.

The CDR3 is CASSYGPSSEQYF. The CDR3, as DNA: TGTGCCAGCAGCTATGGGCCGAGTTCCGAGCAGTACTTC. This sequence joins TRBV7-8 and TRBJ2-7, with no clear D. The CDR3 consists of 13 residues. Trimming took off 4 bases at V and 6 bases at J, with 13 bases between the two ends. Germline V gives CDR1 SGHVS, CDR2 FQNEAQ. The whole variable domain, filled in from reference TRBV7-8 and TRBJ2-7, reads GAGVSQSPRYKVAKRGQDVALRCDPISGHVSLFWYQQALGQGPEFLTYFQNEAQLDKSGLPSDRFFAERPEGSVSTLKIQRTQQEDSAVYLCASSYGPSSEQYFGPGTRLTVT.

This rearrangement joins TRBV5-8 to TRBJ1-3; D gene uncertain. Deletions cut 0 bases from V and 0 bases from J, with 7 bases between. The CDR3 runs to 15 residues. CDR1 and CDR2 from the germline V gene are SGHTS and YDEGEE. Here the CDR3 reads CASSLGKSSGNTIYF. The CDR3 nucleotides read TGTGCCAGCAGCTTGGGCAAGAGCTCTGGAAACACCATATATTTT.

The chain combines TRBV27 with TRBJ1-5; TRBD1 aligns across 11 bases. The CDR3 contains 15 residues. Trimming cost V 6 bases and J 6 bases; bases outside gene matches: 7. The germline gives CDR1 MNHEY, CDR2 SMNVEV (reference sequence). The CDR3 loop is CASSLRTGGGQPQHF. The CDR3 DNA sequence: TGTGCCAGCAGCTTAAGGACAGGGGGCGGTCAGCCCCAGCATTTT.

A single count supports this clone. The chain has TRBV11-2 and TRBJ2-7; D is possibly TRBD2 (5 bases). Germline V gene lookup returns CDR1 SGHAT and CDR2 FQNNGV. The CDR3 extends over 15 amino acids. V lost 5 bases, J lost 6 bases, and 20 bases lay in between. The CDR3 is CASSLRTGETREQYF. The DNA of the CDR3 is TGTGCCAGCAGCCTCAGAACCGGGGAGACCCGCGAGCAGTACTTC.

The CDR3 reads CASSFKSVRYSYEQYF. DNA of the CDR3: TGTGCCAGCAGCTTCAAGTCCGTCAGATATTCCTACGAGCAGTACTTC. The chain couples TRBV7-2 to TRBJ2-7, with D hard to call. The germline gives CDR1 SGHTA, CDR2 FQGNSA. The V and J ends lost 3 bases and 1 base respectively, with 16 bases between them. The CDR3 is 16 residues long.

The chain uses TRBV9 and TRBJ1-2; D remains unclear. Germline V gene lookup returns CDR1 SGDLS and CDR2 YYNGEE. This CDR3 comprises 12 residues. V lost 3 bases, J lost 1 base, and 4 bases lay in between. CDR3 sequence reads: CASSGDNYGYTF. As DNA, the CDR3 is TGTGCCAGCAGCGGAGATAACTATGGCTACACCTTC. The variable domain in full, with the rest retrieved from reference TRBV9 and TRBJ1-2, is DSGVTQTPKHLITATGQRVTLRCSPRSGDLSVYWYQQSLDQGLQFLIQYYNGEERAKGNILERFSAQQFPDLHSELNLSSLELGDSALYFCASSGDNYGYTFGSGTRLTVV.

The chain combines TRBV14 with TRBJ1-2, with 8 nucleotides matching TRBD1. Germline CDR1 reads SGHDN; CDR2 reads FVKESK. The V segment lost 5 bases and the J segment 5 bases; nucleotides outside the gene matches: 4. CDR3 size: 13 residues. The CDR3 region is CASSSGGAYGYTF. CDR3 sequence (DNA): TGTGCCAGCAGCTCAGGGGGCGCGTATGGCTACACCTTC.

The chain carries TRBV5-6 and TRBJ2-7; possibly TRBD2 for D (5 bases). The CDR3 has 12 residues. Trimming shortened V by 1 base and J by 6 bases, and 8 bases separated the two germline ends. Germline V CDR1 and CDR2: SGHDT, YYEEEE. CDR3 sequence reads: CASSLRGLEQYF. The CDR3 DNA reads TGTGCCAGCAGCTTGAGAGGGCTCGAGCAGTACTTC.

This rearrangement joins TRBV30 to TRBJ1-2, with a tentative D call TRBD1 (5 bases). V lost 3 bases and J lost 8, with 19 bases in between. The CDR3 sequence is 14 residues long. Germline V CDR1 and CDR2: GTSNPN, SVGIG (reference sequence). The chain's CDR3 is CAWSPPGMRYGYTF. CDR3 DNA sequence: TGTGCCTGGAGCCCGCCAGGGATGAGATACGGCTACACCTTC.

This clone was detected only once. CDR3 sequence reads: CATSDLGGDGYTF. The DNA of the CDR3 is TGTGCCACCAGTGATTTGGGAGGGGATGGCTACACCTTC. The rearrangement joins TRBV24-1 to TRBJ1-2; tentatively, D is TRBD1 (5 bases). V lost 0 bases and J lost 6, with 7 bases in between. The CDR3 spans 13 residues. Germline CDR1 and CDR2: KGHDR and SFDVKD.